This TCR beta chain was recovered during a study of blood T cell repertoires in COVID-19. Participants came from under 30 US areas, aged roughly 18 to 100 years. Clinical history reported by participants formed the basis on which cohorts were assigned. How the authors handled the data: The authors estimated nucleated cell counts from reference gene primer amplification. The method was immunoSEQ multiplex PCR; TCRdb's version includes in-frame clones alone and lacks a portion of them. Clone size and the V and J calls come from that table; the DNA yielded D and trimming. The repertoire includes about 150,000 clones, roughly 84% of them detected once, and over 7% sits in the top ten. V lost 5 bases and J lost 3, with 12 bases in between. CDR1 SGHNT and CDR2 YENEEA come from the germline V gene. The CDR3 contains 14 residues.

This sequence originates from a woman between 50 and 59 years old who had recovered from COVID-19. The sequencing input was PBMCs or T cells enriched from blood (not recorded which). The genes are TRBV11-3 and TRBJ2-3, with unresolved D. Here the CDR3 DNA reads TGTGCCAGCAGCGGAACCCTGAGGACAGATACGCAGTATTTT. As protein: CASSGTLRTDTQYF. The entire variable domain, with the rest obtained from reference TRBV11-3 and TRBJ2-3, is as follows: EAGVVQSPRYKIIEKKQPVAFWCNPISGHNTLYWYLQNLGQGPELLIRYENEEAVDDSQLPKDRFSAERLKGVDSTLKIQPAELGDSAVYLCASSGTLRTDTQYFGPGTRLTVL.